The next 11 T cell receptor beta chains were all read from a single sample in a study of cytomegalovirus exposure and HLA in healthy donors. Researchers ran the PCR with 60 Vbeta and 13 Jbeta primers. Clones were read by immunoSEQ multiplex PCR, and TCRdb kept only the in-frame ones, dropping some. The top ten hold approximately 0.9% of the sample, which has some 110,000 clones, around 75% seen once. Specimen: PBMCs. Receptors originate from a woman aged 30 to 39 in good health and CMV-seronegative.

About this clone itself: This sample also contains other DNA sequences that code for the same CDR3. This sequence joins TRBV7-9 and TRBJ1-2, with 9 bases aligning to TRBD1. There are 13 residues in the CDR3. The germline gives CDR1 SEHNR, CDR2 FQNEAQ (reference sequence). J lost 5 bases, V lost 5 bases, and 3 bases had no gene match. DNA of the CDR3: TGTGCCAGCAGCCTGGGACAGGGTTATGGCTACACCTTC. Translating it yields CASSLGQGYGYTF.

The sample holds one count of this clone. The chain recombines TRBV28 with TRBJ1-1; D not certain. The CDR3 consists of 15 residues. Germline lookup yields CDR1 MDHEN and CDR2 SYDVKM. V lost 5 bases, J lost 4 bases, and 17 bases lay in between. CDR3 sequence: CASSPWEASSTEAFF. The CDR3 DNA is TGTGCCAGCAGTCCCTGGGAGGCTTCCTCCACTGAAGCTTTCTTT.

This chain links TRBV6-4 with TRBJ2-1; 11 bases fit TRBD2. The CDR3 runs 15 residues. Germline V CDR1 and CDR2: MRHNA, SNTAGT. V shed 0 bases, J shed 7 bases, and the junction held 2 bases outside the gene matches. For the CDR3, the DNA is TGTGCCAGCAGTGACTCTAGCGGGGGGGGGAATGAGCAGTTCTTC. Its translation: CASSDSSGGGNEQFF.

This sequence joins TRBV5-1 and TRBJ2-7; 10 positions match TRBD2. The ends lost 4 bases at V and 0 bases at J; junction bases unmatched: 7. The CDR3 is 16 residues long. Germline CDR1 is SGHRS and CDR2 is YFSETQ. This chain's CDR3 is CASSVGLAAYSYEQYF. CDR3 DNA: TGCGCCAGCAGCGTAGGACTAGCGGCGTACTCCTACGAGCAGTACTTC. The variable domain in full, completed from reference TRBV5-1 and TRBJ2-7, reads KAGVTQTPRYLIKTRGQQVTLSCSPISGHRSVSWYQQTPGQGLQFLFEYFSETQRNKGNFPGRFSGRQFSNSRSEMNVSTLELGDSALYLCASSVGLAAYSYEQYFGPGTRLTVT.

This clone was found a few times. The V and J genes are TRBV7-2 and TRBJ2-1, with 7 nucleotides matching TRBD1. Per germline, CDR1 SGHTA and CDR2 FQGNSA. This CDR3 has 15 amino acids. The J segment lost 4 bases and the V segment lost 6 bases, leaving 9 bases of the junction unmatched. The CDR3 is CASRLGTASYNEQFF. Here the CDR3 DNA reads TGTGCCAGCAGGCTCGGGACAGCCTCGTACAATGAGCAGTTCTTC.

This chain links TRBV5-8 with TRBJ2-1; possible D gene TRBD2, 7 bases. Trimming took 0 bases from V and 0 from J, leaving 13 bases between them. CDR1 SGHTS and CDR2 YDEGEE come from the germline V gene. The CDR3 has 17 residues. This chain's CDR3 is CASSLDRGGSSYNEQFF. In DNA, the CDR3 is TGTGCCAGCAGCTTGGATAGGGGGGGGTCCTCCTACAATGAGCAGTTCTTC.

The chain has TRBV2 and TRBJ2-2; 9 bases align to TRBD1. Per germline, CDR1 SNHLY and CDR2 FYNNEI. The CDR3 spans 15 residues. V was clipped by 3 bases and J by 2 bases; unmatched bases: 1. The CDR3 loop reads CASSEGQGNTGELFF. CDR3 nucleotides: TGTGCCAGCAGTGAGGGACAGGGAAACACCGGGGAGCTGTTTTTT.

The chain recombines TRBV28 with TRBJ2-1, with 11 positions matching TRBD2. CDR1 and CDR2 (germline): MDHEN, SYDVKM. V shed 3 bases, J shed 5 bases, and the junction held 3 bases outside the gene matches. The CDR3 extends over 15 amino acids. CDR3 sequence (DNA): TGTGCCAGCAGTTTTAGCGGGAGGGCCAACAATGAGCAGTTCTTC. It encodes CASSFSGRANNEQFF.

The rearrangement joins TRBV30 to TRBJ2-3; the match to TRBD1 covers 10 bases. The germline CDR1 and CDR2 sequences are GTSNPN and SVGIG (reference sequence). Trimming cost V 5 bases and J 3 bases; bases outside gene matches: 2. The CDR3 loop spans 13 amino acids. The CDR3 reads CAWGTGVTDTQYF. CDR3 bases: TGTGCCTGGGGGACAGGGGTAACAGATACGCAGTATTTT.

The genes are TRBV6-5 and TRBJ2-5; D is perhaps TRBD1 (5 bases). The V end lost 0 bases, the J end lost 5 bases, and 10 bases lay between the germline ends. CDR3 length: 14 residues. From germline, CDR1 is MNHEY and CDR2 SVGAGI. CDR3 protein: CASSYSGQRETQYF. The CDR3 DNA reads TGTGCCAGCAGTTACTCAGGACAAAGGGAGACCCAGTACTTC.

This clone appeared a few times. The rearrangement joins TRBV30 to TRBJ1-5; TRBD1 aligns across 10 bases. The CDR3 has 14 amino acids. J lost 4 bases, V lost 2 bases, and 2 bases had no gene match. Germline CDR1 GTSNPN, CDR2 SVGIG (reference sequence). CDR3: CAWSRTGGNQPQHF. The CDR3 DNA is TGTGCCTGGAGTAGGACAGGGGGAAATCAGCCCCAGCATTTT.